The T cell receptor beta chain under discussion was sequenced for a study of blood T cell repertoires in COVID-19. This clone was observed a handful of times. Per the original methods: Using reference gene primer amplification, nucleated cell counts were estimated. TCRdb keeps only in-frame clones here, not all; method: immunoSEQ multiplex PCR. V, J and clone size reflect that table, while D and trimming were determined from the DNA. Of approximately 170,000 clones listed, 85% to 90% are singletons. The V gene lost 5 bases and the J gene lost 5 bases, with 19 bases spanning the gap. The CDR3 length is 15 residues. Looked up from germline, CDR1 is GTSNPN and CDR2 is SVGIG (reference sequence).

The chain is built from TRBV30 and TRBJ2-1, with D possibly being TRBD2 (6 bases). This receptor was identified in a woman in her 70s with acute or convalescent COVID-19. Input material: peripheral blood. The CDR3 here is CAWGGSWEANNEQFF. The CDR3 DNA reads as TGTGCCTGGGGGGGTTCGTGGGAGGCGAACAATGAGCAGTTCTTC.